This TCR beta chain was sequenced for a study of T cell responses to AZD1222 COVID-19 vaccine. The V end lost 3 bases, the J end lost 4 bases, and 11 bases lay between the germline ends. Germline CDR1 reads SGDLS; CDR2 reads YYNGEE. The CDR3 spans 14 residues. The table came from immunoSEQ multiplex PCR; TCRdb's copy has only in-frame clones and leaves some out. The sample records approximately 70,000 clones, roughly four fifths being singletons. The chain uses TRBV9 and TRBJ2-1; TRBD2 is a possible D gene (5 bases). The receptor was derived from an adult in good health. Sequenced material: peripheral blood, taken on day 0 of AZD1222 vaccination. The CDR3 spells CASSEGEAYNEQFF. For the CDR3, the DNA is TGTGCCAGCAGCGAGGGAGAGGCATACAATGAGCAGTTCTTC. The full variable domain, with the rest looked up from reference TRBV9 and TRBJ2-1, is DSGVTQTPKHLITATGQRVTLRCSPRSGDLSVYWYQQSLDQGLQFLIQYYNGEERAKGNILERFSAQQFPDLHSELNLSSLELGDSALYFCASSEGEAYNEQFFGPGTRLTVL.